Listed below are T cell receptor beta chains from one sample, sequenced in a study of cytomegalovirus exposure and HLA in healthy donors. Some clones are missing from TCRdb's copy, which holds only in-frame ones; the method was immunoSEQ multiplex PCR. The sample holds about 170,000 clones; 76% are singletons and the top ten take 0.7% to 0.85%. The sample comprised PBMCs. These receptors were taken from a female donor in good health and CMV-seronegative. CDR3s include the opening cysteine and the closing phenylalanine or tryptophan. The D gene is left open where the match is weak. Clone size is stated in some rows and not others, as once, few, many or a class when expanded.

DNA: TGTGCCAGCAGCCAAGGTAGAGTTACAGGGAGGACCCAGTACTTC
CDR3: CASSQGRVTGRTQYF
V: TRBV14
D: .
size: .
J: TRBJ2-5

DNA: TGTGCCAGCAGTCCCCACATATATAGCAATCAGCCCCAGCATTTT
CDR3: CASSPHIYSNQPQHF
V: TRBV27
D: .
size: .
J: TRBJ1-5

DNA: TGTGCAAGTCGCGCCATGGGCCGAAAGCGGGACGAGACCCAGTACTTC
CDR3: CASRAMGRKRDETQYF
V: TRBV12-2
D: .
size: .
J: TRBJ2-5

DNA: TGTGCCAGCAAAACTTGGGACAGGGGTGCCGGGGAGCTGTTTTTT
CDR3: CASKTWDRGAGELFF
V: TRBV6-5
D: TRBD1
size: .
J: TRBJ2-2

DNA: TGTGCCAGCAGCTTATGGACAGGGAGGGATCGTGAAAAACTGTTTTTT
CDR3: CASSLWTGRDREKLFF
V: TRBV14
D: TRBD1
size: few
J: TRBJ1-4

DNA: TGTGCCAGCTCACCGCGGGTGGAAGAGACCCAGTACTTC
CDR3: CASSPRVEETQYF
V: TRBV18
D: .
size: .
J: TRBJ2-5

DNA: TGTGCCAGCAGTTACTCCCCCGGGACATCTGCCGAGCAGTACTTC
CDR3: CASSYSPGTSAEQYF
V: TRBV6-5
D: .
size: .
J: TRBJ2-7

DNA: TGTGCCAGCAGTAATCTCCCGGGACAGGGTAACACAGATACGCAGTATTTT
CDR3: CASSNLPGQGNTDTQYF
V: TRBV28
D: TRBD1
size: few
J: TRBJ2-3

DNA: TGTGCCAGCAGCTCGAGGACAGGGGAGGCCAAAAACATTCAGTACTTC
CDR3: CASSSRTGEAKNIQYF
V: TRBV5-4
D: TRBD1
size: .
J: TRBJ2-4

DNA: TGCGCCAGCAGCTTAGGACAGGGGGGCTCTGGAAACACCATATATTTT
CDR3: CASSLGQGGSGNTIYF
V: TRBV5-1
D: TRBD1
size: once
J: TRBJ1-3

DNA: TGTGCCAGCAGCGTAGGGGTTCTCGGGAGTGGGGTCGGGGAGCTGTTTTTT
CDR3: CASSVGVLGSGVGELFF
V: TRBV9
D: .
size: .
J: TRBJ2-2

DNA: TGTGCCAGCTCCCCTTTCGTGCGGGGGGGCTTACTTTTTCACAATGAGCAGTTCTTC
CDR3: CASSPFVRGGLLFHNEQFF
V: TRBV27
D: TRBD2
size: .
J: TRBJ2-1

DNA: TGCAGCGTAGTGGGACTCTCTAGCACAGATACGCAGTATTTT
CDR3: CSVVGLSSTDTQYF
V: TRBV29-1
D: .
size: .
J: TRBJ2-3

DNA: TGCGCCAGCAGCCAAGATTCAGGGGATCACGAGCAGTACTTC
CDR3: CASSQDSGDHEQYF
V: TRBV4-3
D: .
size: few
J: TRBJ2-7

DNA: TGCGCCAGCAGCTTGGCGGGGGGGCAGGAGACCCAGTACTTC
CDR3: CASSLAGGQETQYF
V: TRBV5-1
D: TRBD2
size: .
J: TRBJ2-5

DNA: TGTGCCTGGAGTGTACAACGGTCTTTTACAGGGGGCGCGGGTCAGCCCCAGCATTTT
CDR3: CAWSVQRSFTGGAGQPQHF
V: TRBV30
D: TRBD1
size: .
J: TRBJ1-5

DNA: TGTGCCAGCAGTCCTACAGGGGGCAGGTTCGAGCAGTACTTC
CDR3: CASSPTGGRFEQYF
V: TRBV25-1
D: TRBD1
size: few
J: TRBJ2-7